This T cell receptor (beta chain) was sequenced during a study of shared clonotypes between healthy human individuals. Findings and limits, study-wide: Rarefaction revealed incomplete sorted-subset sequencing despite large depth. Generally, estimated richness proved larger in naive subsets than it did in memory subsets. Apart from blood, nothing was sampled; tissue repertoires likely differ.

Profiled with immunoSEQ multiplex PCR; TCRdb holds only in-frame clones, not every one. The sample has 330,000 or so clones, around four fifths seen once; the top ten hold about 10%. Worth noting for this clone: The target antigen is unknown.

Germline lookup yields CDR1 LGHNA and CDR2 YSLEER. The germline V and J ends were trimmed by 4 bases and 2 bases, with 11 bases remaining between them. This CDR3 has 14 residues. The TCR comes from a man aged 25 to 40 in good health. The gene calls are TRBV4-3 and TRBJ2-5, with TRBD2 as a possible D gene (6 bases). Sequencing used memory CD4+ T cells sorted from blood. Indicated subset: CD45RA-negative fraction. Here the CDR3 reads CASSLGGSQETQYF. Written as DNA, the CDR3 is TGCGCCAGCAGCCTCGGGGGATCACAAGAGACCCAGTACTTC.